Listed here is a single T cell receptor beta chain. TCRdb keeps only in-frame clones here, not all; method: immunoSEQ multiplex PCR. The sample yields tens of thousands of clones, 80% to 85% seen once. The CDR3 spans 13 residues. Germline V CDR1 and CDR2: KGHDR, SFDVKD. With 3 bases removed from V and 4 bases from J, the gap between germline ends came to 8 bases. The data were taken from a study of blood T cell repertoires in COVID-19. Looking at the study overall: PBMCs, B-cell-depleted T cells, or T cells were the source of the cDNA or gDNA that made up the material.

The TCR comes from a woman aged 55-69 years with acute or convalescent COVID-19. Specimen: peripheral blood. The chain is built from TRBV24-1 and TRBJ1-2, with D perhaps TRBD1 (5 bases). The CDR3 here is CATSDRQGYGYTF. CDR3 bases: TGTGCCACCAGTGATCGGCAGGGCTATGGCTACACCTTC.